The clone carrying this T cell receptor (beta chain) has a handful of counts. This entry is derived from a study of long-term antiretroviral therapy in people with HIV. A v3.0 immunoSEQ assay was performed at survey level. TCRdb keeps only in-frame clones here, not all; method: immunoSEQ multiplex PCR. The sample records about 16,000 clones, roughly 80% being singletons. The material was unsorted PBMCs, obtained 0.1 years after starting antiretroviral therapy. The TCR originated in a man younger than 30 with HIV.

DNA for the CDR3: TGTGCCAGCAGTTGGGGGACAACAACCTACGAGCAGTACTTC. Its translation: CASSWGTTTYEQYF. J is TRBJ2-7 and V is TRBV27; D is possibly TRBD1 (6 bases). CDR1 is MNHEY and CDR2 is SMNVEV in the germline V gene (reference sequence). The V end lost 4 bases, the J end lost 2 bases, and 12 bases lay between the germline ends. The CDR3 covers 14 residues.